The 21 T cell receptor beta chains given below trace back to one sample, sequenced in a study of T cell responses to AZD1222 COVID-19 vaccine. The protocol was immunoSEQ multiplex PCR, while the TCRdb copy is restricted to in-frame clones and leaves out a portion. Here the sample spans 53,000 or so clones, approximately 89% being singletons. Source: peripheral blood, taken on day 0 of MenACWY control vaccination. The receptors were gathered from an adult in good health.

V gene TRBV5-4 combines with J gene TRBJ2-2; no reliable D call. Trimming removed 5 bases at V and 6 bases at J, with 11 bases between. CDR1 and CDR2 (germline): SGHNT, YYREEE (reference sequence). The CDR3 has 13 amino acids. Here the CDR3 reads CASSFPSPGELFF. The CDR3 DNA reads as TGTGCCAGCAGTTTTCCTAGTCCCGGGGAGCTGTTTTTT. Filled out from reference TRBV5-4 and TRBJ2-2, the complete variable domain reads ETGVTQSPTHLIKTRGQQVTLRCSSQSGHNTVSWYQQALGQGPQFIFQYYREEENGRGNFPPRFSGLQFPNYSSELNVNALELDDSALYLCASSFPSPGELFFGEGSRLTVL.

The rearrangement links TRBV4-2 to TRBJ2-3; tentatively, D is TRBD2 (5 bases). Trimming shortened V by 4 bases and J by 6 bases, and 14 bases separated the two germline ends. The CDR3 is 14 amino acids. In germline, CDR1 is LGHNA, CDR2 YNFKEQ. The CDR3 DNA sequence: TGTGCCAGCAGCCCGTCGAGGACTGCGGATACGCAGTATTTT. Translating it yields CASSPSRTADTQYF.

This clone was detected a few times. V usage is TRBV9 and J usage is TRBJ2-2, with D perhaps TRBD2 (5 bases). The CDR3 contains 18 residues. Trimming cost V 0 bases and J 0 bases, with 15 bases left between them. The germline V gene has CDR1 SGDLS and CDR2 YYNGEE. The CDR3 reads CASSVAPPSGTNTGELFF. The CDR3 nucleotides read TGTGCCAGCAGCGTAGCCCCTCCAAGCGGCACGAACACCGGGGAGCTGTTTTTT.

This clone turned up a few times. The chain combines TRBV7-2 with TRBJ1-4; D is ambiguous. Germline V lookup: CDR1 SGHTA, CDR2 FQGNSA. The CDR3 consists of 15 residues. V lost 2 bases and J 2 bases, leaving 9 bases between the germline ends. CDR3 sequence (DNA): TGTGCCAGCAGCTTATCGCCCCAGACTAATGAAAAACTGTTTTTT. It specifies CASSLSPQTNEKLFF.

The chain uses TRBV4-3 and TRBJ2-1; tentatively, D is TRBD2 (6 bases). This CDR3 has 18 amino acids. V was cut by 0 bases and J by 0 bases, with 15 bases left in between. Germline V CDR1 and CDR2: LGHNA, YSLEER. CDR3: CASSQDGLAFSSYNEQFF. As DNA, the CDR3 is TGCGCCAGCAGCCAAGACGGCCTAGCGTTCAGCTCCTACAATGAGCAGTTCTTC.

V usage is TRBV27 and J usage is TRBJ2-7; 11 positions agree with TRBD2. Trimming removed 5 bases from V and 3 bases from J; junction bases left unmatched: 9. Per the germline V gene, CDR1 is MNHEY and CDR2 is SMNVEV (reference sequence). CDR3 length: 16 residues. CDR3: CASSPRLAGTLYEQYF. In nucleotides, the CDR3 is TGTGCCAGCAGTCCTCGACTAGCGGGGACCCTCTACGAGCAGTACTTC.

J is TRBJ2-1 and V is TRBV14, with 10 bases that match TRBD2. CDR3 length equals 16 residues. Germline V gene lookup returns CDR1 SGHDN and CDR2 FVKESK. Trimming at V came to 0 bases and at J to 9 bases, leaving 8 bases not matched to a gene. CDR3 sequence: CASSQDPPSGRSEQFF. The CDR3 DNA reads as TGTGCCAGCAGCCAAGATCCCCCTAGCGGGAGAAGTGAGCAGTTCTTC.

The chain's CDR3 is CASSRGTGAYEQYF. In nucleotides, the CDR3 is TGTGCCAGCAGCCGGGGGACAGGCGCCTACGAGCAGTACTTC. V gene TRBV9 combines with J gene TRBJ2-7; the match to TRBD1 covers 8 bases. This CDR3 contains 14 residues. The V gene end was trimmed by 4 bases and the J gene end by 2 bases; junction bases not matched to a gene: 5. In germline, CDR1 is SGDLS, CDR2 YYNGEE. Supplemented by reference TRBV9 and TRBJ2-7, the full variable domain reads DSGVTQTPKHLITATGQRVTLRCSPRSGDLSVYWYQQSLDQGLQFLIQYYNGEERAKGNILERFSAQQFPDLHSELNLSSLELGDSALYFCASSRGTGAYEQYFGPGTRLTVT.

The V call is TRBV27, the J call TRBJ2-5; the match to TRBD2 covers 12 bases. The CDR3 has 15 amino acids. V lost 7 bases to trimming and J lost 4 bases; unmatched junction nucleotides: 7. Germline lookup yields CDR1 MNHEY and CDR2 SMNVEV (reference sequence). The CDR3 is CASKRLAGGGETQYF. The CDR3 bases are TGTGCCAGCAAGCGGCTAGCGGGAGGGGGAGAGACCCAGTACTTC.

The chain couples TRBV6-5 to TRBJ2-7; D might be TRBD1 (5 bases). Germline lookup yields CDR1 MNHEY and CDR2 SVGAGI. There are 13 residues in the CDR3. Trimming removed 5 bases at V and 2 bases at J, with 10 bases between. The CDR3 DNA reads TGTGCCAGCAGTCAATCAGGGACCTACGAGCAGTACTTC. Its translation: CASSQSGTYEQYF.

This chain joins TRBV30 and TRBJ2-7; 9 bases map to TRBD1. V lost 2 bases, J lost 2 bases, and 7 bases stayed unmatched. This CDR3 comprises 15 residues. Germline CDR1 and CDR2: GTSNPN and SVGIG (reference sequence). The CDR3 protein is CAWSRGTGITYEQYF. The CDR3 DNA reads TGTGCCTGGAGTCGTGGGACAGGGATTACCTACGAGCAGTACTTC.

This chain joins TRBV28 and TRBJ1-2; perhaps TRBD1 as D (6 bases). The CDR3 extends over 16 amino acids. Trimming removed 5 bases from V and 1 base from J, with 17 bases in between. Germline V gene sequence: CDR1 MDHEN, CDR2 SYDVKM. This CDR3 reads CASSRRGAVFNYGYTF. In nucleotides, the CDR3 is TGTGCCAGCAGTCGCAGGGGCGCGGTTTTTAACTATGGCTACACCTTC.

This clone has a single count. This sequence joins TRBV5-6 and TRBJ1-6, with 7 positions matching TRBD1. J gave up 0 bases and V 3 bases, and 12 bases lay outside the gene matches. The germline V gene has CDR1 SGHDT and CDR2 YYEEEE. The CDR3 sequence is 19 residues long. This CDR3 is CASSSFRTGTSSYNSPLHF. Written as DNA, the CDR3 is TGTGCCAGCAGCTCGTTCCGGACAGGAACAAGCTCCTATAATTCACCCCTCCACTTT.

This chain connects TRBV5-5 to TRBJ1-1, with D unclear. V lost 1 base and J 7 bases, leaving 11 bases between the germline ends. Germline V gene lookup returns CDR1 SGHKS and CDR2 YYEKEE (reference sequence). The CDR3 runs to 13 residues. CDR3 amino acids: CASSLRQTNEAFF. In DNA, the CDR3 is TGTGCCAGCAGCTTGCGGCAGACCAATGAAGCTTTCTTT.

This chain links TRBV5-4 with TRBJ2-2; 8 bases are a match to TRBD1. V lost 3 bases and J lost 0; bases outside the gene matches: 13. Germline CDR1 SGHNT, CDR2 YYREEE (reference sequence). This CDR3 spans 19 amino acids. The CDR3 sequence is CASSSETGALPSNTGELFF. The CDR3 DNA reads TGTGCCAGCAGCTCTGAGACAGGGGCATTACCTTCGAACACCGGGGAGCTGTTTTTT.

The gene calls are TRBV30 and TRBJ2-1; 7 positions match TRBD2. The CDR3 is 15 amino acids. Losses at the gene ends were 2 bases for V and 3 bases for J; bases not matched to a gene: 7. The germline CDR1 and CDR2 sequences are GTSNPN and SVGIG (reference sequence). This CDR3 is CAWSRGSSGYNEQFF. The DNA of the CDR3 is TGTGCCTGGAGTAGGGGATCTAGCGGCTACAATGAGCAGTTCTTC.

The rearrangement uses TRBV30 and TRBJ2-3; 7 nucleotides align to TRBD1. V shed 8 bases, J shed 2 bases, and the junction held 10 bases outside the gene matches. The CDR3 is made up of 14 amino acids. Germline CDR1 and CDR2: GTSNPN and SVGIG (reference sequence). The CDR3 region has the DNA TGTGCCGGCCCAAGGGACAGTCACACAGATACGCAGTATTTT. Translated: CAGPRDSHTDTQYF. Filled out from reference TRBV30 and TRBJ2-3, the complete variable domain reads SQTIHQWPATLVQPVGSPLSLECTVEGTSNPNLYWYRQAAGRGLQLLFYSVGIGQISSEVPQNLSASRPQDRQFILSSKKLLLSDSGFYLCAGPRDSHTDTQYFGPGTRLTVL.

The chain joins TRBV16 to TRBJ2-7; D remains ambiguous. V lost 3 bases and J 0 bases, leaving 6 bases between the germline ends. Germline lookup yields CDR1 KGHSY and CDR2 FQNENV. The CDR3 contains 13 residues. The CDR3 here is CASSQRSSYEQYF. The CDR3 DNA sequence: TGTGCCAGCAGCCAGCGGAGCTCCTACGAGCAGTACTTC. Based on the CDR3 plus reference TRBV16 and TRBJ2-7, the full variable domain is GEEVAQTPKHLVRGEGQKAKLYCAPIKGHSYVFWYQQVLKNEFKFLISFQNENVFDETGMPKERFSAKCLPNSPCSLEIQATKLEDSAVYFCASSQRSSYEQYFGPGTRLTVT.

There are a few counts of this clone. This chain connects TRBV3-1 (or the pseudogene TRBV3-2) to TRBJ1-6; 7 nucleotides agree with TRBD1. The J segment lost 4 bases and the V segment lost 6 bases, leaving 9 bases of the junction unmatched. Per germline, CDR1 LGHDT and CDR2 YNNKEL (reference sequence). The CDR3 extends over 16 amino acids. CDR3 coding DNA: TGTGCCAGCAGACAGGCTGGGACAGATTATAATTCACCCCTCCACTTT. This translates into CASRQAGTDYNSPLHF.

This clone was observed a handful of times. The chain carries TRBV18 and TRBJ2-7; no firm D call. V shed 3 bases and J shed 2 bases, with 14 bases lying between them. Germline lookup yields CDR1 KGHSH and CDR2 LQKENI. The CDR3 is 15 amino acids. The CDR3 DNA reads TGTGCCAGCTCACCCGGAGCGCGCCGAACCTACGAGCAGTACTTC. This encodes CASSPGARRTYEQYF.

This clone showed up just once. This chain connects TRBV5-1 to TRBJ2-7; weak D call: TRBD2 (6 bases). This CDR3 is 15 amino acids long. V dropped 7 bases and J dropped 0 bases, with 17 bases sitting between them. Germline V gene data show CDR1 as SGHRS and CDR2 as YFSETQ. The CDR3 region has the DNA TGCGCCAGCGCATATCAAGGAGGGAGCTCCTACGAGCAGTACTTC. Translating it yields CASAYQGGSSYEQYF.